The 18 T cell receptor beta chains given below trace back to one sample, sequenced in a study of T cell repertoires in cytomegalovirus infection. Each CDR3 protein is one row after TCRdb ran MiXCR on the reads. The sample has around 630,000 distinct CDR3 sequences, about 24% seen once. The sample taken for sequencing was CD8+ T cells from PBMCs. The receptor set was obtained from a human donor in good health (CMV status not recorded). Some clones in this sample may be carry-over from other donors' samples.

The rearrangement joins TRBV6-2 or TRBV6-3 to TRBJ2-7, with TRBD2 identical over 7 bases. After removal of 5 bases from V and 4 bases from J, the junction contained 14 bases not matched to a gene. CDR1 and CDR2 from the germline V gene are MNHEY and SVGEGT. This CDR3 has 16 amino acids. The CDR3 loop reads CASSPLAAVLPYEQYV. The CDR3 DNA reads as TGTGCCAGCAGTCCCCTAGCGGCGGTCCTCCCGTACGAGCAGTACGTC.

V is TRBV6-2 or TRBV6-3 and J is TRBJ1-5; the D gene is possibly TRBD1 (6 bases). Trimming took 6 bases from V and 4 from J, leaving 16 bases between them. The CDR3 is 15 amino acids. CDR1 is MNHEY, CDR2 SVGEGT, per germline. The CDR3 is CASSGVRGANQPQHF. The CDR3 region has the DNA TGTGCCAGCAGCGGGGTTCGGGGGGCAAATCAGCCCCAGCATTTT.

This chain uses TRBV12-3 or TRBV12-4 with TRBJ1-1; 7 bases fit TRBD1. V was clipped by 5 bases and J by 5 bases; unmatched bases: 5. CDR3 length: 13 residues. CDR3 in amino acids: CASSNRGWTEAFF. CDR3 DNA sequence: TGTGCCAGCAGTAACAGGGGTTGGACTGAAGCTTTCTTT.

This clonotype was picked up a small number of times. The chain employs TRBV28 and TRBJ2-3; 9 bases match TRBD2. There are 17 residues in the CDR3. V trimming: 3 bases; J trimming: 3 bases; junction bases outside the gene matches: 10. Germline V gene sequence: CDR1 MDHEN, CDR2 SYDVKM. CDR3 nucleotide sequence: TGTGCCAGCAGTTTCCCCCCCGCGCGGGGGGGAACAGATACGCAGTATTTT. Encoded protein: CASSFPPARGGTDTQYF.

This clonotype was picked up many times. J is TRBJ1-1 and V is TRBV7-6; tentative D call: TRBD1 (5 bases). The CDR3 totals 15 residues. The germline CDR1 and CDR2 sequences are SGHVS and FNYEAQ. Trimming shortened V by 0 bases and J by 6 bases, and 14 bases separated the two germline ends. CDR3 in DNA: TGTGCCAGCAGCTTAGCGAGGGGAGAAAAGGCTGAAGCTTTCTTT. Its translation: CASSLARGEKAEAFF.

This clonotype appeared many times. Here the CDR3 reads CASASGAGDTQYF. CDR3 DNA sequence: TGTGCCAGCGCCTCGGGGGCAGGAGATACGCAGTATTTT. The chain joins TRBV7-8 to TRBJ2-3; D tentatively fits TRBD1 or TRBD2 (6 bases each). V was clipped by 8 bases and J by 5 bases, with 14 bases between them. The germline V gene encodes CDR1 SGHVS and CDR2 FQNEAQ. The CDR3 extends over 13 amino acids.

This clonotype was counted many times. The CDR3: CASGQGNTEAFF. CDR3 nucleotides: TGTGCCAGCGGACAGGGGAACACTGAAGCTTTCTTT. V is TRBV7-9 and J is TRBJ1-1; TRBD1 matches at 8 bases. CDR3 size: 12 residues. The J segment lost 1 base and the V segment lost 8 bases, leaving 0 bases of the junction unmatched. CDR1 and CDR2 (germline): SEHNR, FQNEAQ (reference sequence).

This clonotype has just a few counts. The V call is TRBV27, the J call TRBJ1-4, with no clear D. The length of the CDR3 is 16 residues. The V gene's germline CDR1 is MNHEY and CDR2 SMNVEV (reference sequence). The V end lost 0 bases, the J end lost 0 bases, and 8 bases lay between the germline ends. The CDR3 DNA follows: TGTGCCAGCAGTTTATCGGTGCAAGCAACTAATGAAAAACTGTTTTTT. It is translated as CASSLSVQATNEKLFF.

J is TRBJ2-2 and V is TRBV20-1; TRBD2 matches 12 bases. CDR1 is DFQATT, CDR2 SNEGSKA, per germline (reference sequence). V was clipped by 4 bases and J by 0 bases; unmatched bases: 9. This CDR3 has 18 amino acids. Here the CDR3 DNA reads TGCAGTGCTACGTGGCCGGGACTAGCGGGCTCGAACACCGGGGAGCTGTTTTTT. This codes for CSATWPGLAGSNTGELFF.

This clonotype turned up a few times. The V gene is TRBV6-1, the J gene TRBJ2-1, with 8 bases matching TRBD2. Germline assignment: CDR1 MNHNS and CDR2 SASEGT. The length of the CDR3 is 16 residues. The trim removed 2 bases at V and 3 bases at J, leaving 6 bases unmatched. CDR3 nucleotide sequence: TGTGCCAGCAGTGAAAGGGCGGGGGGACTCTACAATGAGCAGTTCTTC. It specifies CASSERAGGLYNEQFF.

There are a few counts of this clonotype. The chain couples TRBV7-9 to TRBJ2-1, with D perhaps assigned TRBD1 or TRBD2 (7 bases each). CDR1 and CDR2 (germline): SEHNR, FQNEAQ (reference sequence). This CDR3 has 17 residues. V dropped 5 bases and J dropped 2 bases, with 19 bases sitting between them. CDR3 amino acids: CASSPRGGLLPYNEQFF. The CDR3 DNA sequence: TGTGCCAGCAGCCCCAGGGGGGGGCTACTTCCCTACAATGAGCAGTTCTTC. Looking up the rest from reference TRBV7-9 and TRBJ2-1 gives the full variable domain: DTGVSQNPRHKITKRGQNVTFRCDPISEHNRLYWYRQTLGQGPEFLTYFQNEAQLEKSRLLSDRFSAERPKGSFSTLEIQRTEQGDSAMYLCASSPRGGLLPYNEQFFGPGTRLTVL.

This clonotype was counted at least ten times. This chain joins TRBV12-3 or TRBV12-4 and TRBJ2-5; a weak D match, TRBD2 (7 bases). The V gene lost 3 bases and the J gene lost 3 bases, with 14 bases spanning the gap. The CDR3 totals 15 residues. The CDR3 reads CASSLGGGREETQYF. CDR3 sequence (DNA): TGTGCCAGCAGTTTGGGCGGGGGCCGCGAAGAGACCCAGTACTTC.

This clonotype was detected ten times or more. The chain employs TRBV19 and TRBJ2-2; D not certain. CDR1 and CDR2 from the germline V gene are LNHDA and SQIVND (reference sequence). The CDR3 contains 13 residues. V lost 5 bases and J 7 bases, leaving 11 bases between the germline ends. The CDR3 DNA is TGTGCCAGTAGTCCCCACTGGGGCGGGGAGCTGTTTTTT. Its protein is CASSPHWGGELFF. Filled out from reference TRBV19 and TRBJ2-2, the complete variable domain reads DGGITQSPKYLFRKEGQNVTLSCEQNLNHDAMYWYRQDPGQGLRLIYYSQIVNDFQKGDIAEGYSVSREKKESFPLTVTSAQKNPTAFYLCASSPHWGGELFFGEGSRLTVL.

The V gene is TRBV6-1, the J gene TRBJ1-1; D uncertain. The CDR3 has 15 amino acids. Germline lookup yields CDR1 MNHNS and CDR2 SASEGT. The V end was cut by 7 bases, the J end by 3 bases, with 18 bases between. CDR3 residues: CASKKKGESHTEAFF. CDR3 bases: TGTGCCAGCAAGAAAAAGGGCGAAAGTCACACTGAAGCTTTCTTT.

This chain uses TRBV29-1 with TRBJ2-3; no clear D gene. Germline assignment: CDR1 SQVTM and CDR2 ANQGSEA. Trimming removed 6 bases at V and 2 bases at J, with 12 bases between. The CDR3 has 13 amino acids. This CDR3 is CSVHDLFTDTQYF. The CDR3, as DNA: TGCAGCGTCCACGATCTCTTCACAGATACGCAGTATTTT.

The CDR3 nucleotides are TGTGCCAGCAGCTCGACAGGGGGAATAGGGACTGAAGCTTTCTTT. Residues: CASSSTGGIGTEAFF. The chain links TRBV7-9 to TRBJ1-1; 9 bases fit TRBD1. Losses at the gene ends were 4 bases for V and 5 bases for J; bases not matched to a gene: 8. CDR1 and CDR2 (germline): SEHNR, FQNEAQ (reference sequence). The CDR3 is 15 amino acids.

The chain carries TRBV20-1 and TRBJ2-1, with D possibly being TRBD1 (5 bases). The CDR3 consists of 15 residues. V was trimmed by 0 bases and J by 7 bases, leaving 16 bases between them. In germline, CDR1 is DFQATT, CDR2 SNEGSKA (reference sequence). CDR3 bases: TGCAGTGCTAGAGATTTTAGGGGCGCTTCAAATGAGCAGTTCTTC. Translating gives CSARDFRGASNEQFF.

The chain combines TRBV25-1 with TRBJ2-1; TRBD2 matches 8 bases. From germline, CDR1 is MGHDK and CDR2 SYGVNS. There are 16 residues in the CDR3. Trimming removed 10 bases from V and 9 bases from J; junction bases left unmatched: 20. The chain's CDR3 is CATQARGGGPWVEQFF. The CDR3, as DNA: TGTGCCACCCAGGCTCGGGGGGGGGGCCCCTGGGTTGAGCAGTTCTTC.